This is a list of T cell receptor beta chains from one sample in a study of Ad26.COV2.S vaccination and SARS-CoV-2 variants. Produced via immunoSEQ multiplex PCR; TCRdb's table is partial and in-frame only. The top ten clones hold roughly 1.5% of a sample with roughly 700,000 clones, roughly 90% of them seen once. Sample: peripheral blood, taken in a trial of Ad26.COV2.S vaccine versus placebo. The origin of the receptors is a person between 18 and 59 years old who received the Ad26.COV2.S COVID-19 vaccine or a placebo. Both conserved end residues are part of each CDR3. D genes are given only for firm matches. Size values are once, few and many counts, or a class for expanded clones, and some rows have none.

v_gene	abundance	d_gene	j_gene	CDR3nt	CDR3aa
TRBV7-2	-	TRBD1	TRBJ1-1	TGTGCCAGCAGCCCACTGGGACAGAATGAAGCTTTCTTT	CASSPLGQNEAFF
TRBV9	-	TRBD1	TRBJ2-1	TGTGCCAGCAGCAAAGGACAGGGGGGCTTAAATGAGCAGTTCTTC	CASSKGQGGLNEQFF
TRBV7-9	-	-	TRBJ2-1	TGTGCCAGCAGCTTAGCAGGGCTGGGCAATGAGCAGTTCTTC	CASSLAGLGNEQFF
TRBV5-6	-	-	TRBJ2-7	TGTGCCAGCGCCCAGGTCGGGGTCGGACTGGTAGAGCAGTACTTC	CASAQVGVGLVEQYF
TRBV6-5	-	-	TRBJ2-5	TGTGCCAGCAGTCCGTGGACTCAAGGGGAGACCCAGTACTTC	CASSPWTQGETQYF
TRBV19	-	-	TRBJ1-4	TGTGCCAGTAGTACTGGGGGACCGATCACAACTAATGAAAAACTGTTTTTT	CASSTGGPITTNEKLFF
TRBV7-8	-	-	TRBJ1-5	TGTGCCAGCAGCTGGGGAAATTACAATCAGCCCCAGCATTTT	CASSWGNYNQPQHF
TRBV19	-	-	TRBJ1-5	TGTGCCAGTAGAAATCTGGCAAACCCCCAGCCCCAGCATTTT	CASRNLANPQPQHF
TRBV30	-	-	TRBJ1-5	TGTGCCTGGAGGGGAGGGGAAAATCAGCCCCAGCATTTT	CAWRGGENQPQHF
TRBV18	-	TRBD1	TRBJ2-1	TGTGCCAGCTCACCGGGACAGGGATTGAATGAGCAGTTCTTC	CASSPGQGLNEQFF
TRBV19	-	-	TRBJ1-1	TGTGCCAGTAGCATCTCTTCATCGGGGCGCGGGACTGAAGCTTTCTTT	CASSISSSGRGTEAFF
TRBV19	-	TRBD1	TRBJ1-5	TGTGCCAGTAGTCCCAGGACAGGGTCTAATCAGCCCCAGCATTTT	CASSPRTGSNQPQHF
TRBV11-2	-	-	TRBJ1-2	TGTGCCAGCAGCTTGGCGGACACTCCCTATGGCTACACCTTC	CASSLADTPYGYTF
TRBV10-3	-	-	TRBJ2-3	TGTGCCATCAGTGAGTCGTGGGACCGAAGCACAGATACGCAGTATTTT	CAISESWDRSTDTQYF
TRBV18	-	-	TRBJ1-3	TGTGCCAGCTCACCAAGGCTATCCTCTGGAAACACCATATATTTT	CASSPRLSSGNTIYF
TRBV5-4	-	-	TRBJ1-4	TGTGCCAGCAGCTTGGCAGGGATTAATGAAAAACTGTTTTTT	CASSLAGINEKLFF
TRBV15	-	-	TRBJ2-2	TGTGCCACCAGCAGCCAACCGACAGGGAGGCAGACCACCGGGGAGCTGTTTTTT	CATSSQPTGRQTTGELFF
TRBV5-1	-	-	TRBJ1-1	TGCGCCAGCAGCCGTACACCGAACACTGAAGCTTTCTTT	CASSRTPNTEAFF
TRBV7-8	-	-	TRBJ1-5	TGTGCCAGCAGCCCGGGGGATAGCAATCAGCCCCAGCATTTT	CASSPGDSNQPQHF
TRBV9	-	-	TRBJ2-2	TGTGCCAGCAGCACCTTGGGCGGGGAGCTGTTTTTT	CASSTLGGELFF
TRBV5-4	few	TRBD1	TRBJ1-6	TGTGCCAGCAGCCCGGGGACAGCCAGTCATTCACCCCTCCACTTT	CASSPGTASHSPLHF
TRBV18	-	-	TRBJ2-2	TGTGCCAGCTCACCACCGGGGCGGCCCGGGGAGCTGTTTTTT	CASSPPGRPGELFF
TRBV10-2	-	-	TRBJ1-4	TGCGCCAGCAGCCTACAGGGATTGGAAGGCGAAAAACTGTTTTTT	CASSLQGLEGEKLFF
TRBV27	-	-	TRBJ2-7	TGTGCCAGCTCCCGTGAGGGGACGGGCCTCTACGAGCAGTACTTC	CASSREGTGLYEQYF
TRBV18	once	-	TRBJ1-1	TGTGCCAGCTCTCCTCTTCCGGGACAAAACACTGAAGCTTTCTTT	CASSPLPGQNTEAFF
TRBV5-1	few	-	TRBJ2-7	TGCGCCAGCAGCTTGGGGGACCCTTCATCCGAGCAGTACTTC	CASSLGDPSSEQYF
TRBV6-1	few	-	TRBJ1-2	TGTGCCAGCAGAGAAGTCGCTAACTATGGCTACACCTTC	CASREVANYGYTF
TRBV3-1/TRBV3-2	once	-	TRBJ2-1	TGTGCCAGCAGCCAAGCAGGCAGGAGCCTCTACAATGAGCAGTTCTTC	CASSQAGRSLYNEQFF
TRBV19	-	-	TRBJ1-1	TGTGCCAGTACCCCTACGTCCGGCATCGGATCTGAAGCTTTCTTT	CASTPTSGIGSEAFF
TRBV4-2	-	-	TRBJ2-5	TGTGCCAGCAGCTCGGATCCGGGGGCCCGAGAGACCCAGTACTTC	CASSSDPGARETQYF
TRBV4-1	-	-	TRBJ2-3	TGCGCCAGCAGCCGACCTTTAGGGGCGCAGTATTTT	CASSRPLGAQYF
TRBV5-1	-	TRBD2	TRBJ2-1	TGCGCCAGCCGGGGACTAGGGACCAGCTCCTACAATGAGCAGTTCTTC	CASRGLGTSSYNEQFF
TRBV6-5	many	-	TRBJ2-5	TGTGCCAGCAGTTCCTCCGGGAGCCCAGAGACCCAGTACTTC	CASSSSGSPETQYF
TRBV18	-	-	TRBJ2-7	TGTGCCAGCTCACCACCGAATATTAAGGGGAGGGAGCAGTACTTC	CASSPPNIKGREQYF
TRBV4-1	-	-	TRBJ1-2	TGCGCCAGCAGCCAAGAGGCCAGACCGTTCTATGGCTACACCTTC	CASSQEARPFYGYTF
TRBV10-3	-	-	TRBJ1-2	TGTGCCATCAGAGGGGTTTATGGCTACACCTTC	CAIRGVYGYTF
TRBV10-2	once	TRBD2	TRBJ2-7	TGCGCCAGCAGTGAGTCGACGGGGGCTAGCGGGAGACACGAGCAGTACTTC	CASSESTGASGRHEQYF
TRBV11-3	once	TRBD2	TRBJ2-1	TGTGCCAGCAGCTCCCTGACTAGCGGGGGCCATGAGCAGTTCTTC	CASSSLTSGGHEQFF
TRBV10-2	once	TRBD2	TRBJ2-1	TGCGCCAGCCAGGCATGGCTAGCGGGAGCCAATGAGCAGTTCTTC	CASQAWLAGANEQFF
TRBV5-6	-	-	TRBJ1-2	TGTGCCAGCAGCTTCGACAGGCCTCCCCCCTCGTCCTATGGCTACACCTTC	CASSFDRPPPSSYGYTF
TRBV4-3	-	-	TRBJ1-4	TGCGCCAGCAGCCAACTATTCTCCATTGGGGGTGAAAAACTGTTTTTT	CASSQLFSIGGEKLFF
TRBV27	-	TRBD2	TRBJ2-7	TGTGCCAGCAGACCCGGGGGGGCCTACGAGCAGTACTTC	CASRPGGAYEQYF
TRBV19	-	TRBD1	TRBJ2-3	TGTGCCAGTAGTATAAGCCCCGGGACAGGGGGCACAGATACGCAGTATTTT	CASSISPGTGGTDTQYF
TRBV18	once	-	TRBJ2-7	TGTGCCAGCTCTCGGGAGGGGGCGAAGAGGTCCTACGAGCAGTACTTC	CASSREGAKRSYEQYF
TRBV25-1	-	-	TRBJ2-3	TGTGCCAGCAGTGCCACGGAAAATACGCAGTATTTT	CASSATENTQYF
TRBV27	-	-	TRBJ2-3	TGTGCCAGCAGGAAAACGGAGGGGCTAGGGCTGTATTTT	CASRKTEGLGLYF
TRBV7-9	once	-	TRBJ2-7	TGTGCCAGCAGCTTATCTAGGTACGAGCAGTACTTC	CASSLSRYEQYF
TRBV9	-	TRBD1	TRBJ2-7	TGTGCCAGCAGCGTAGGGGACAGCTCCTACGAGCAGTACTTC	CASSVGDSSYEQYF
TRBV10-3	-	-	TRBJ2-3	TGTGCCATCAGTGAGTCCCAGAGTACAGATACGCAGTATTTT	CAISESQSTDTQYF
TRBV7-2	-	TRBD1	TRBJ2-4	TGTGCCAGCAGCCCAGAGACAGGGAGAAACATTCAGTACTTC	CASSPETGRNIQYF
TRBV7-9	-	TRBD2	TRBJ2-5	TGTGCCAGCAGCCGCGGACTAGCGGGAGTCAGACAAGAGACCCAGTACTTC	CASSRGLAGVRQETQYF
TRBV5-1	-	TRBD1	TRBJ2-2	TGCGCCAGCAGCTTGAAACAGGGGGTGGACACCGGGGAGCTGTTTTTT	CASSLKQGVDTGELFF
TRBV7-9	-	TRBD2	TRBJ2-5	TGTGCCAGCAGCTCGCTAGCGGGGGCTCAAGAGACCCAGTACTTC	CASSSLAGAQETQYF
TRBV29-1	-	-	TRBJ1-1	TGCAGCTTAGGGGGTAGCGTGGACACTGAAGCTTTCTTT	CSLGGSVDTEAFF
TRBV29-1	-	-	TRBJ1-2	TGCAGCGTTAGGGCAGGGGCGGGCGGCTACACCTTC	CSVRAGAGGYTF
TRBV5-1	-	-	TRBJ1-1	TGCGCCAGCAGCTATCGGGGTATCACTGAAGCTTTCTTT	CASSYRGITEAFF
TRBV9	-	TRBD2	TRBJ2-1	TGTGCCAGCAGCGTAGGCATACTAGCGGGGCACAATGAGCAGTTCTTC	CASSVGILAGHNEQFF
TRBV10-2	-	-	TRBJ1-2	TGCGCCAGCAGTGACAGGGGCTCGTCTCTTGGCTACACCTTC	CASSDRGSSLGYTF
TRBV11-2	-	TRBD2	TRBJ2-1	TGTGCCAGCAGCTTAACAACGGGAGGGCCCTATGAGCAGTTCTTC	CASSLTTGGPYEQFF